This T cell receptor beta chain was captured by sequencing in a study of identical twins (dated by TCRdb to 2016 to 2017). Concerning the study at large: TCR alpha and beta repertoires from monozygotic twins, unrelated adults of various ages and cord blood were deep-sequenced to test whether fetal clonotypes persist. To rule out contamination, replicate twin experiments were performed at different times with different library preparation protocols. Here is what the overall study found, with its caveats: Out-of-frame TCR alpha sequences shared between twins showed an excess of low generation-probability sequences compared with coincidental sharing between unrelated individuals. Zero-insertion analyses could be partly confounded by invariant T cells such as MAIT and iNKT, although diverse VJ usage argued against such confounding for most clonotypes. Recombination models systematically underestimated out-of-frame TCR alpha sharing in monozygotic twins but agreed with sharing between unrelated individuals. Abundant cord blood beta clonotypes carried fewer insertions; young adult naive repertoires showed a weaker similar trend, while memory repertoires showed none. Because the same donors could not be followed over many years, the conclusions depended on cross-sectional statistical analysis. Excess twin sharing in beta out-of-frame sequences was weaker because fewer shared sequences lowered the signal-to-noise ratio.

For this clonotype: The antigen it binds to is not known. Per-base quality was not reported, and no clone a single base away is much larger than it.

The library relied on 5' RACE. The instrument given in TCRdb is Illumina HiSeq 2000. Template switching added a universal primer binding site, and the final cDNA carried a unique molecular identifier that allowed TCR cDNA molecules to be counted accurately. First-strand cDNA for TCR alpha and beta chains was synthesized from specific primers in the conserved constant-segment region. To control for contamination, each cDNA library was double barcoded with a SMART-Mk sample barcode plus Illumina barcodes. TruSeq adapter sequences, together with Illumina sample barcodes, were added in two successive PCR steps. The TCR alpha and beta cDNA libraries were sequenced on the Illumina HiSeq platform using custom primers. As for the original processing: MiGEC was used to process raw reads and extract unique molecular identifiers, and MiXCR was used to find CDR3 positions. Recombination models were inferred per individual with the repgenHMM and IGoR tools using an EM algorithm. The tcR package in R was used for shared clonotype analysis, with sharing normalized by the product of cloneset sizes. To study raw recombination without the effects of thymic and clonal selection, out-of-frame nonproductive sequences were analyzed. Starting from the raw public reads, TCRdb applied fastp trimming at Q25, assembled clones with MiXCR and retained in-frame beta chains. Every CDR3 protein is listed once, alongside the most common genes and DNA of its rows. TCRdb, not the authors, supplied the V and J calls. The sample yields hundreds of thousands of distinct CDR3 sequences; 6% to 8% were counted once. Around 5% of the sample is held by the ten biggest clonotypes.

V loses 2 bases of germline sequence and J loses 8 bases, and the interval between the two ends is 6 bases. Taken from cysteine to phenylalanine, the CDR3 has 12 residues. Only CDR3 DNA remains: 36 bases, in frame from the first base. Per the germline V gene, MDHEN is the CDR1 and SYDVKM is the CDR2. Every donor was a healthy Caucasian. The twin cohort consisted of three pairs of female monozygotic twins, all aged roughly 18 to 29 years. Positive isolation kits from Invitrogen were used to isolate CD4+ and CD8+ T cell populations. These data were also filed under a second study, of yellow fever vaccine responses in identical twins. The second source states: According to the authors, the vaccine-induced T cell response in identical twins seemed to be partly convergent and partly specific to each individual. In identical twins, the study followed T cell clones that responded to the vaccine with precision.

The sample comprised CD8+ T cells sorted from blood. The chain is encoded by TRBV28 joined to TRBJ1-4, with the D gene too uncertain to name. This receptor was identified in a woman under 30 in good health. The CDR3 reads CASSLSYEKLFF. The base sequence is TGTGCCAGCAGTTTAAGTTACGAAAAACTGTTTTTT. With all but the CDR3 taken from the reference TRBV28 and TRBJ1-4 genes, the full variable domain is: DVKVTQSSRYLVKRTGEKVFLECVQDMDHENMFWYRQDPGLGLRLIYFSYDVKMKEKGDIPEGYSVSREKKERFSLILESASTNQTSMYLCASSLSYEKLFFGSGTQLSVL.